This entry lists 7 T cell receptor beta chains sequenced from one sample in a study of blood T cells in healthy people across ages (dated by TCRdb to about 2015). The library came from 5' RACE. TCRdb records Illumina HiSeq 2500 as the sequencer. The second PCR ran for roughly 7 to 12 cycles and used a J-beta primer mix along with a sample-barcoded 5' primer. TCRdb trimmed public reads at Q25 via fastp, called clones via MiXCR and kept in-frame beta chains. A single entry per CDR3 protein holds the most common genes and DNA from its merged rows. The sample contains over 750,000 distinct CDR3 sequences, roughly 25% of them found a single time. The ten largest clones add up to 8% to 10% of the sample. These data also formed part of another study, on T cells of mothers and their children.

Sequenced sample: blood. Every receptor here comes from a boy aged 5-17 years in good health.

This clonotype was counted between two and nine times. The rearrangement uses TRBV29-1 and TRBJ2-7; perhaps TRBD1 as D (5 bases). This CDR3 comprises 14 residues. V lost 5 bases and J lost 3, with 17 bases in between. Germline CDR1 reads SQVTM; CDR2 reads ANQGSEA. The CDR3 coding sequence is TGCAGCGTTTTGGACACTCGGCACAACTACGAGCAGTACTTC. Its protein is CSVLDTRHNYEQYF.

This chain uses TRBV12-3 or TRBV12-4 with TRBJ1-2, with TRBD1 as a possible D gene (5 bases). Between the trimmed V and J ends, which lost 4 bases and 4 bases, there was a span of 19 bases. The length of the CDR3 is 16 residues. The CDR3 DNA follows: TGTGCCAGCAGTTACACTAGACAGCCCCCTCTCTATGGCTACACCTTC. This encodes CASSYTRQPPLYGYTF.

The table lists this clonotype with a few counts. This chain uses TRBV4-2 with TRBJ2-5; a possible D gene is TRBD2 (5 bases). The DNA end favors TRBJ2-1, so the J call may be wrong. The CDR3 totals 13 residues. CDR1 and CDR2 (germline): LGHNA, YNFKEQ. The CDR3: CASSQGRGSEQFF. CDR3 DNA sequence: TGTGCCAGCAGCCAAGGAAGAGGGAGTGAGCAGTTCTTC.

There are a few counts of this clonotype. V and J are TRBV21-1 and TRBJ1-1; TRBD1 is taken as the D call from the table, unchecked against the DNA. TRBV21-1 is shown as a pseudogene. The CDR3 runs 15 residues. The CDR3: CASSKVTAILPEAFF. As DNA, the CDR3 is TGTGCCAGCAGCAAAGTGACAGCCATACTGCCTGAAGCTTTCTTT.

This clonotype appeared a few times. V is TRBV29-1 and J is TRBJ2-1, with no clear D. CDR3 length equals 11 residues. CDR1 SQVTM and CDR2 ANQGSEA come from the germline V gene. V was cut by 0 bases and J by 15 bases, with 12 bases left in between. The CDR3 reads CSVEEVGDRFF. The CDR3 DNA follows: TGCAGCGTTGAAGAAGTTGGGGATCGGTTCTTC.

The sample holds a few counts of this clonotype. The rearrangement joins TRBV28 to TRBJ2-7; weak D call: TRBD2 (6 bases). Trimming cost V 4 bases and J 6 bases, with 13 bases left between them. CDR3 length equals 13 residues. CDR1 and CDR2 from the germline V gene are MDHEN and SYDVKM. The CDR3 sequence is CASSSGLSIEQYF. The DNA of the CDR3 is TGTGCCAGCAGTTCGGGACTCTCGATCGAGCAGTACTTC. The whole variable domain, remainder taken from reference TRBV28 and TRBJ2-7, is DVKVTQSSRYLVKRTGEKVFLECVQDMDHENMFWYRQDPGLGLRLIYFSYDVKMKEKGDIPEGYSVSREKKERFSLILESASTNQTSMYLCASSSGLSIEQYFGPGTRLTVT.

The J gene is TRBJ2-3, the V gene TRBV4-3, with D maybe TRBD1 (5 bases). CDR3 length equals 14 residues. V was cut by 1 base and J by 8 bases, with 13 bases left in between. Germline loops: CDR1 LGHNA, CDR2 YSLEER. The CDR3 nucleotides read TGCGCCAGCAGCCAAGTCCGAAGGGGCCGTACGCAGTATTTT. Its translation: CASSQVRRGRTQYF.